Many counts were recorded for the clone carrying this T cell receptor beta chain. Trimming at V came to 6 bases and at J to 7 bases, leaving 11 bases not matched to a gene. Germline V gene sequence: CDR1 MNHEY, CDR2 SMNVEV (reference sequence). The CDR3 spans 15 residues. RNA transcripts were the template for amplifying TCR beta CDR3 regions. TCR CDR3 underwent first-round RT-PCR with the HTBI primer set. TCRdb re-called the multiplex PCR reads through MiXCR, storing one row per CDR3 protein. The profile shows about 690,000 distinct CDR3 sequences, roughly a sixth of them singletons. The data originate from a study of T cells in Graves' hyperthyroidism and ophthalmopathy.

This TCR came from a man in his fifties or sixties with Graves' hyperthyroidism. V and J are TRBV27 and TRBJ1-4; 7 positions match TRBD1. What was sequenced was blood. CDR3 DNA sequence: TGTGCCAGCAGCGCCGCCGACAGGGAAGGTGAAAAACTGTTTTTT. Translated: CASSAADREGEKLFF. Full variable domain (rest looked up from reference TRBV27 and TRBJ1-4): EAQVTQNPRYLITVTGKKLTVTCSQNMNHEYMSWYRQDPGLGLRQIYYSMNVEVTDKGDVPEGYKVSRKEKRNFPLILESPSPNQTSLYFCASSAADREGEKLFFGSGTQLSVL.